These 18 T cell receptor beta chains were sequenced from one sample in a study of shared clonotypes between healthy human individuals. This table comes from immunoSEQ multiplex PCR, and its TCRdb copy is limited to in-frame clones, with some not included. This sample yields fewer than 850,000 clones, of which 55% to 75% are seen a single time; around 1.8% belongs to the top ten. Input material: memory CD4+ T cells sorted from blood. Subset denoted: CD45RA-negative fraction. The receptors originated from a woman aged 30 to 39 in good health.

There are a few counts of this clone. The chain employs TRBV6-1 and TRBJ2-5, with D perhaps TRBD2 (5 bases). This CDR3 has 14 amino acids. Germline CDR1 reads MNHNS; CDR2 reads SASEGT. V shed 3 bases and J shed 3 bases, with 11 bases lying between them. CDR3 in amino acids: CASSEVGREETQYF. DNA for the CDR3: TGTGCCAGCAGTGAGGTTGGGCGGGAAGAGACCCAGTACTTC.

This clone occurred a few times. V usage is TRBV6-1 and J usage is TRBJ2-7, with 7 bases that match TRBD1. J was trimmed by 2 bases and V by 5 bases; bases with no gene match: 3. Germline values: CDR1 MNHNS, CDR2 SASEGT. The CDR3 runs to 13 residues. CDR3 nucleotide sequence: TGTGCCAGCAGTAAAACAGGGGCCTACGAGCAGTACTTC. Translation: CASSKTGAYEQYF.

This chain links TRBV6-1 with TRBJ1-4; 7 bases map to TRBD1. The germline V gene encodes CDR1 MNHNS and CDR2 SASEGT. V was clipped by 6 bases and J by 3 bases; unmatched bases: 4. This CDR3 is built from 14 residues. The CDR3 DNA sequence: TGTGCCAGCAGGGAGACAGGGCCTAATGAAAAACTGTTTTTT. It encodes CASRETGPNEKLFF.

This clone has more than one count but fewer than ten. The rearrangement links TRBV7-8 to TRBJ1-5; no clear D. The germline gives CDR1 SGHVS, CDR2 FQNEAQ. The CDR3 spans 15 residues. V was trimmed by 5 bases and J by 7 bases, leaving 18 bases between them. CDR3 loop: CASSPSWGRGQPQHF. CDR3 sequence (DNA): TGTGCCAGCAGCCCCAGCTGGGGTCGGGGACAGCCCCAGCATTTT.

Concerning this clone: The same CDR3 also results from other DNA sequences found in this sample. V usage is TRBV28 and J usage is TRBJ1-5, with 10 positions matching TRBD1. Germline CDR1 reads MDHEN; CDR2 reads SYDVKM. The CDR3 spans 15 residues. Trimming took 6 bases from V and 4 from J; bases not matched to a gene: 6. In DNA, the CDR3 is TGTGCCAGCAGATCGACAGGGGGCGGTAATCAGCCCCAGCATTTT. Protein sequence: CASRSTGGGNQPQHF.

The rearrangement joins TRBV5-8 to TRBJ1-5; 8 nucleotides agree with TRBD1. The CDR3 is made up of 16 amino acids. Germline lookup yields CDR1 SGHTS and CDR2 YDEGEE. V lost 1 base to trimming and J lost 6 bases; unmatched junction nucleotides: 9. The DNA for the CDR3 is TGTGCCAGCAGCTTGCCCTTGACAGGGGTGGTTCAGCCCCAGCATTTT. It codes for CASSLPLTGVVQPQHF.

The CDR3 loop reads CAIESVGNTQYF. CDR3 DNA sequence: TGTGCCATAGAGTCTGTCGGCAATACGCAGTATTTT. This sequence joins TRBV10-3 and TRBJ2-3; D remains ambiguous. V lost 9 bases and J lost 7, with 14 bases in between. Germline-derived CDR1 and CDR2 are ENHRY and SYGVKD. There are 12 residues in the CDR3.

The CDR3 DNA sequence: TGTGCCAGCAGCACCTCTAGCGGGAGCGGAGAGACCCAGTACTTC. This codes for CASSTSSGSGETQYF. The V gene is TRBV11-3, the J gene TRBJ2-5; TRBD2 matches 10 bases. After removal of 5 bases from V and 4 bases from J, the junction contained 7 bases not matched to a gene. Per germline, CDR1 SGHNT and CDR2 YENEEA. CDR3 length: 15 residues.

V is TRBV28 and J is TRBJ2-1; 10 positions match TRBD2. Germline trimming cut 8 bases from V and 6 bases from J; bases unmatched to any gene: 4. Germline values: CDR1 MDHEN, CDR2 SYDVKM. This CDR3 is 13 amino acids long. The CDR3 loop is CASHGLAVNEQFF. The CDR3 nucleotides are TGTGCCAGCCATGGACTAGCGGTCAATGAGCAGTTCTTC.

The rearrangement uses TRBV19 and TRBJ1-2; weak D call: TRBD1 (6 bases). The germline gives CDR1 LNHDA, CDR2 SQIVND (reference sequence). V lost 8 bases to trimming and J lost 3 bases, with 13 bases between them. The CDR3 is made up of 13 amino acids. In nucleotides, the CDR3 is TGTGCCAGTTCAACAGGGAGGGACTATGGCTACACCTTC. Its protein product is CASSTGRDYGYTF.

The CDR3 spells CASSPRGSMNTEAFF. CDR3 DNA sequence: TGTGCCAGCTCACCCCGTGGGTCGATGAACACTGAAGCTTTCTTT. This chain links TRBV18 with TRBJ1-1; D is ambiguous. Trimming stripped 3 bases from V and 0 bases from J, with 11 bases between. Germline lookup yields CDR1 KGHSH and CDR2 LQKENI. The CDR3 totals 15 residues.

The CDR3 loop is CASTAQRTQETQYF. CDR3 in DNA: TGTGCCAGCACGGCGCAGCGAACTCAAGAGACCCAGTACTTC. The chain recombines TRBV2 with TRBJ2-5, with D uncertain. The CDR3 runs 14 residues. CDR1 SNHLY and CDR2 FYNNEI come from the germline V gene. V was pared by 7 bases and J by 2 bases, with 14 bases between.

The V call is TRBV10-3, the J call TRBJ1-5; D ambiguous. Germline CDR1 reads ENHRY; CDR2 reads SYGVKD. V shed 4 bases and J shed 0 bases, with 10 bases lying between them. This CDR3 comprises 15 residues. The DNA for the CDR3 is TGTGCCATCAGTGTTTCCGGGGATAGCAATCAGCCCCAGCATTTT. Translation: CAISVSGDSNQPQHF.

This clone was recorded a few times. The rearrangement links TRBV5-1 to TRBJ1-1; D not resolved. Deletions cut 3 bases from V and 2 bases from J, with 8 bases between. From germline, CDR1 is SGHRS and CDR2 YFSETQ. This CDR3 region has 13 residues. CDR3 amino acids: CASSYGSNTEAFF. The CDR3 bases are TGCGCCAGCAGCTACGGATCCAACACTGAAGCTTTCTTT.

The gene calls are TRBV18 and TRBJ1-4; possible D gene TRBD1, 5 bases. The V end lost 4 bases, the J end lost 3 bases, and 15 bases lay between the germline ends. Germline CDR1 reads KGHSH; CDR2 reads LQKENI. This CDR3 region has 16 residues. The CDR3, as DNA: TGTGCCAGCTCACATAGTCCCGCAGGGTCTAATGAAAAACTGTTTTTT. Protein: CASSHSPAGSNEKLFF.

This clone occurred a few times. The rearrangement joins TRBV9 to TRBJ2-1; D unresolved. V lost 3 bases, J lost 1 base, and 11 bases lay in between. The CDR3 extends over 15 amino acids. Germline lookup yields CDR1 SGDLS and CDR2 YYNGEE. The CDR3 sequence is CASSEGTRSYNEQFF. The CDR3 nucleotides are TGTGCCAGCAGCGAGGGAACTCGGTCCTACAATGAGCAGTTCTTC. Full variable domain (remainder filled in from reference TRBV9 and TRBJ2-1): DSGVTQTPKHLITATGQRVTLRCSPRSGDLSVYWYQQSLDQGLQFLIQYYNGEERAKGNILERFSAQQFPDLHSELNLSSLELGDSALYFCASSEGTRSYNEQFFGPGTRLTVL.

The chain combines TRBV5-1 with TRBJ1-4, with D hard to call. V was shortened by 4 bases and J by 5 bases, with 15 bases between the two germline ends. This CDR3 region has 15 residues. Germline CDR1 and CDR2: SGHRS and YFSETQ. This chain's CDR3 is CASSTLGQTNEKLFF. The CDR3 DNA follows: TGCGCCAGCAGCACTTTAGGGCAGACGAATGAAAAACTGTTTTTT.

The chain combines TRBV5-1 with TRBJ2-7; TRBD2 agrees at 8 bases. The germline gives CDR1 SGHRS, CDR2 YFSETQ. This CDR3 has 14 amino acids. The V gene end was trimmed by 4 bases and the J gene end by 6 bases; junction bases not matched to a gene: 9. The chain's CDR3 is CASSPSGGQLEQYF. CDR3 sequence (DNA): TGCGCCAGCAGCCCGAGCGGGGGCCAGCTCGAGCAGTACTTC.